Listed here are 10 T cell receptor beta chains from one sample, sequenced in a study of cytomegalovirus exposure and HLA in healthy donors. The PCR ran on 60 Vbeta and 13 Jbeta primers. The assay was immunoSEQ multiplex PCR, and TCRdb's table has in-frame clones only and misses some. The table lists roughly 120,000 clones, 15% of them singletons, with about 1.9% in the top ten. Specimen: PBMCs. The receptors were gathered from a young woman in good health and CMV-seronegative.

The rearrangement joins TRBV5-1 to TRBJ2-7; 13 bases are a match to TRBD2. The length of the CDR3 is 14 residues. V lost 5 bases and J lost 6; bases outside the gene matches: 5. Germline CDR1 and CDR2: SGHRS and YFSETQ. The CDR3 sequence is CASSWTSGRSEQYF. CDR3 DNA sequence: TGCGCCAGCAGTTGGACTAGCGGGAGATCCGAGCAGTACTTC.

V and J are TRBV6-5 and TRBJ2-6; 7 positions match TRBD1. The CDR3 loop spans 16 amino acids. J gave up 2 bases and V 4 bases, and 5 bases lay outside the gene matches. CDR1 and CDR2 (germline): MNHEY, SVGAGI. The CDR3 sequence: CASSSSGQAGANVLTF. CDR3 nucleotides: TGTGCCAGCAGTTCCTCCGGACAGGCTGGGGCCAACGTCCTGACTTTC.

The chain employs TRBV4-2 and TRBJ2-7; 9 bases align to TRBD2. Germline V gives CDR1 LGHNA, CDR2 YNFKEQ. V trimming: 1 base; J trimming: 4 bases; junction bases outside the gene matches: 5. The CDR3 consists of 15 residues. The CDR3 nucleotides are TGTGCCAGCAGCCAAGGGGCGGGGGGGCCTTACGAGCAGTACTTC. Translation: CASSQGAGGPYEQYF.

In its sample, this clone was seen a few times. V and J are TRBV5-8 and TRBJ2-7; 9 bases are shared with TRBD1. Germline-derived CDR1 and CDR2 are SGHTS and YDEGEE. This CDR3 comprises 15 residues. After removal of 4 bases from V and 3 bases from J, the junction contained 8 bases not matched to a gene. The CDR3 nucleotides read TGTGCCAGCAGCAGAAGACAGGGGGAAGGCTACGAGCAGTACTTC. Residues: CASSRRQGEGYEQYF.

The sample holds a few counts of this clone. The J gene is TRBJ1-1, the V gene TRBV5-1; no clear D gene. The CDR3 is made up of 13 amino acids. The germline V gene encodes CDR1 SGHRS and CDR2 YFSETQ. The V end was cut by 1 base, the J end by 0 bases, with 4 bases between. The CDR3 bases are TGCGCCAGCAGCTTGAGCATGAACACTGAAGCTTTCTTT. Amino acid sequence: CASSLSMNTEAFF.

This clone was detected a few times. This chain uses TRBV28 with TRBJ1-2; perhaps TRBD1 as D (6 bases). From germline, CDR1 is MDHEN and CDR2 SYDVKM. V lost 6 bases, J lost 4 bases, and 12 bases lay in between. The CDR3 totals 13 residues. The CDR3 region is CASRPKDSYGYTF. The CDR3 region has the DNA TGTGCCAGCAGGCCAAAGGACAGCTATGGCTACACCTTC.

This clone was picked up a small number of times. The chain employs TRBV5-1 and TRBJ2-7; 9 nucleotides agree with TRBD2. V lost 4 bases to trimming and J lost 0 bases; unmatched junction nucleotides: 8. CDR3 length equals 16 residues. Germline values: CDR1 SGHRS, CDR2 YFSETQ. The CDR3 region is CASSRGGGEASYEQYF. In DNA, the CDR3 is TGCGCCAGCAGCCGTGGCGGGGGGGAGGCCTCCTACGAGCAGTACTTC.

This clone was counted a few times. V gene TRBV7-9 combines with J gene TRBJ1-6; maybe TRBD1 (6 bases). Germline V CDR1 and CDR2: SEHNR, FQNEAQ (reference sequence). V shed 3 bases and J shed 9 bases, with 12 bases lying between them. CDR3 length: 14 amino acids. CDR3 nucleotides: TGTGCCAGCAGCTTTTCACAGGGCGGTTCACCCCTCCACTTT. Protein sequence: CASSFSQGGSPLHF. The full variable domain, with the rest looked up from reference TRBV7-9 and TRBJ1-6, is DTGVSQNPRHKITKRGQNVTFRCDPISEHNRLYWYRQTLGQGPEFLTYFQNEAQLEKSRLLSDRFSAERPKGSFSTLEIQRTEQGDSAMYLCASSFSQGGSPLHFGNGTRLTVT.

There are a few counts of this clone. This rearrangement joins TRBV28 to TRBJ2-2; 7 positions match TRBD1. The V and J ends lost 7 bases and 4 bases, in that order; junction bases with no gene match: 3. The CDR3 has 13 amino acids. Looked up from germline, CDR1 is MDHEN and CDR2 is SYDVKM. CDR3 loop: CASTDRATGELFF. The CDR3 DNA follows: TGTGCCAGCACCGACAGGGCCACCGGGGAGCTGTTTTTT.

This chain connects TRBV28 to TRBJ1-2; a weak D match, TRBD1 (6 bases). Germline CDR1 MDHEN, CDR2 SYDVKM. V was clipped by 5 bases and J by 13 bases, with 17 bases between them. The CDR3 has 12 residues. The CDR3 is CASSLLQGRSTF. The CDR3 DNA reads TGTGCCAGCAGTCTACTGCAGGGGCGATCCACCTTC.